One sample yielded the 5 T cell receptor beta chains listed below, sequenced in a study of blood T cell repertoires in COVID-19. Method: immunoSEQ multiplex PCR; TCRdb's copy keeps in-frame clones and lacks some. The sample includes about 86,000 clones, over 80% of them seen just once. The sequencing input was peripheral blood. Receptors were obtained from an elderly woman with active or convalescent COVID-19.

V is TRBV19 and J is TRBJ1-6; D gene uncertain. CDR1 is LNHDA and CDR2 is SQIVND in the germline V gene (reference sequence). This CDR3 has 16 residues. V was pared by 4 bases and J by 2 bases, with 12 bases between. The CDR3 spells CASSTGGPPYNSPLHF. The CDR3 nucleotides read TGTGCCAGTAGTACCGGCGGGCCACCCTATAATTCACCCCTCCACTTT.

V usage is TRBV11-2 and J usage is TRBJ2-1; the match to TRBD1 covers 7 bases. The CDR3 is 15 residues long. Trimming at V came to 5 bases and at J to 5 bases, leaving 9 bases not matched to a gene. In germline, CDR1 is SGHAT, CDR2 FQNNGV. CDR3 protein: CASSRRQGNHNEQFF. CDR3 bases: TGTGCCAGCAGCCGCCGACAGGGTAACCACAATGAGCAGTTCTTC.

The V and J genes are TRBV5-6 and TRBJ2-7; D possibly corresponds to TRBD2 (6 bases). This CDR3 is 14 amino acids long. Trimming removed 4 bases from V and 7 bases from J, with 18 bases in between. The germline CDR1 and CDR2 sequences are SGHDT and YYEEEE. Here the CDR3 reads CASSRLSRRGEQYF. The CDR3 region has the DNA TGTGCCAGCAGCCGACTTTCTCGGAGGGGTGAGCAGTACTTC.

This chain links TRBV18 with TRBJ1-1, with 7 bases identical to TRBD1. Looked up from germline, CDR1 is KGHSH and CDR2 is LQKENI. Trimming at V came to 3 bases and at J to 4 bases, leaving 8 bases not matched to a gene. This CDR3 has 15 amino acids. The CDR3 nucleotides read TGTGCCAGCTCACCTGCGACAGGGAGCGTCACTGAAGCTTTCTTT. It specifies CASSPATGSVTEAFF.

The chain carries TRBV3-1 (or the pseudogene TRBV3-2) and TRBJ2-2, with a tentative D call TRBD1 (5 bases). Germline CDR1 reads LGHDT; CDR2 reads YNNKEL (reference sequence). V gave up 1 base and J gave up 7 bases, with 10 bases separating them. This CDR3 has 14 residues. In DNA form, the CDR3 reads TGTGCCAGCAGCCAAGGGGTTAGGGGCGGGGAGCTGTTTTTT. Translated, it gives CASSQGVRGGELFF.